This TCR beta chain was captured in a study of patients with pleural tuberculosis. TCRdb passed the reads through MiXCR, listing each CDR3 protein once. The sample carries some 48,000 distinct CDR3 sequences, under 8.5% recorded once. This CDR3 region has 15 residues. The V gene lost 2 bases and the J gene lost 0 bases, with 10 bases spanning the gap. Germline V lookup: CDR1 KGHSH, CDR2 LQKENI. This clonotype was seen a handful of times. The chain couples TRBV18 to TRBJ2-5, with D hard to call. The receptor was derived from a human donor with pleural tuberculosis. The CDR3 loop is CASSPGVGDQETQYF. The CDR3 coding sequence is TGTGCCAGCTCACCAGGGGTTGGGGACCAAGAGACCCAGTACTTC.